This T cell receptor beta chain originates from a study of blood T cells in healthy people across ages. The study's findings and limits: Measured against age, TCR beta diversity per million T cells decreased in a roughly linear manner.

Then a second PCR, running roughly 6 to 12 cycles, was carried out with a sample-barcoded 5' primer and a J-beta primer mix. TCRdb reprocessed the 5' RACE reads with MiXCR, giving one entry per CDR3 protein. The sample contains about 630,000 distinct CDR3 sequences, over 20% of which appear only once. The donors, aged roughly 6 to 95, were healthy Caucasians from Russia. Total RNA was isolated from each sample in quantities of at least 6 micrograms. This clonotype was picked up many times. The antigen remains undetermined. This CDR3 region has 17 residues. The material sequenced was blood. This receptor was identified in an older man in good health. V and J are TRBV21-1 and TRBJ2-1; the D call TRBD2 from the table was never checked on the DNA. TRBV21-1 is assigned pseudogene status. CDR3 coding DNA: TGTGCCAGCCGAAAAAGGGCTAGCGGGAGTACTTACAATGAGCAGTTCTTC. Translation: CASRKRASGSTYNEQFF.